The T cell receptor beta chain under discussion was sequenced for a study of OX40 agonist ivuxolimab in advanced cancers. Study context: Intravenous ivuxolimab was administered to patients every 2 weeks at 0.01 to 10 mg/kg. Study results and caveats: Among the lowest peripheral clonal expansion occurred in 0.1-3.0 mg/kg partial responders. More expanded clones were found, on average, in CD8+ than in CD4+ T cells.

TCRdb's table, derived via immunoSEQ multiplex PCR, lists solely in-frame clones and lacks some. The sample shows 25,000 to 30,000 clones, roughly 87% of them seen only once. This clone was observed a single time. Its antigen is still unknown. With autoimmune disease history or systemic immunosuppression, patients were excluded. The CDR3 has 14 amino acids. With 5 bases clipped from V and 1 base from J, the junction kept 3 bases outside the gene matches. Germline-derived CDR1 and CDR2 are SGHTA and FQGNSA. The clonotype was recovered from an adult with an advanced solid tumor such as melanoma, head and neck, liver or kidney cancer. The sample was CD4+ or CD8+ T cells sorted from blood, taken in a trial of the OX40 agonist ivuxolimab. The chain has TRBV7-2 and TRBJ2-5, with TRBD2 matching 8 bases. The DNA of the CDR3 is TGTGCCAGCAGCATAAGCGGGGGCCAAGAGACCCAGTACTTC. It yields the protein CASSISGGQETQYF. Supplemented by reference TRBV7-2 and TRBJ2-5, the full variable domain reads GAGVSQSPSNKVTEKGKDVELRCDPISGHTALYWYRQSLGQGLEFLIYFQGNSAPDKSGLPSDRFSAERTGGSVSTLTIQRTQQEDSAVYLCASSISGGQETQYFGPGTRLLVL.